The next 28 T cell receptor beta chains were all read from a single sample in a study of blood T cell repertoires in COVID-19. Using immunoSEQ multiplex PCR, the repertoire was profiled, and TCRdb retains in-frame clones only, with some absent. The table includes fewer than 150,000 clones, about two thirds detected once. Source material: peripheral blood. Receptors were obtained from a human donor with acute or convalescent COVID-19. The donor label of this sample is uncertain.

The chain links TRBV7-9 to TRBJ1-4, with D unclear. CDR3 length equals 13 residues. Germline CDR1 reads SEHNR; CDR2 reads FQNEAQ (reference sequence). Trimming took 2 bases from V and 5 from J, leaving 6 bases between them. The CDR3 protein is CASSLNRNEKLFF. The CDR3 nucleotides read TGTGCCAGCAGCTTAAACAGAAATGAAAAACTGTTTTTT.

The gene calls are TRBV12-3 or TRBV12-4 and TRBJ1-4, with D perhaps matching TRBD1 (6 bases). The V end was cut by 10 bases, the J end by 8 bases, with 17 bases between. This CDR3 is built from 13 residues. For the CDR3, the DNA is TGTGCCACCACAAGGGACATTAGGGAAAAACTGTTTTTT. Amino acids: CATTRDIREKLFF.

J is TRBJ2-5 and V is TRBV5-1; TRBD1 matches at 8 bases. This CDR3 is 15 amino acids long. J was trimmed by 5 bases and V by 5 bases; bases with no gene match: 11. Germline V lookup: CDR1 SGHRS, CDR2 YFSETQ. The CDR3 here is CASRRTGTLGETQYF. The CDR3 nucleotides are TGCGCCAGCAGACGGACAGGGACGTTGGGGGAGACCCAGTACTTC.

The chain is built from TRBV29-1 and TRBJ1-1; maybe TRBD1 (5 bases). Germline CDR1 reads SQVTM; CDR2 reads ANQGSEA. CDR3 length: 12 amino acids. V gave up 5 bases and J gave up 3 bases, with 10 bases separating them. The CDR3 protein is CSVLDRDTEAFF. The CDR3 DNA follows: TGCAGCGTTCTTGACAGAGACACTGAAGCTTTCTTT.

The rearrangement links TRBV10-3 to TRBJ1-3; weak D call: TRBD1 (6 bases). Germline CDR1 and CDR2: ENHRY and SYGVKD. V was shortened by 0 bases and J by 3 bases, with 12 bases between the two germline ends. This CDR3 spans 16 amino acids. CDR3 nucleotides: TGTGCCATCAGTGAGTCGCTTGGGGGCTATGGAAACACCATATATTTT. Its translation: CAISESLGGYGNTIYF.

The count of this clone is one. The chain links TRBV18 to TRBJ1-2, with 10 nucleotides matching TRBD1. The V gene end was trimmed by 0 bases and the J gene end by 2 bases; junction bases not matched to a gene: 0. The CDR3 is 15 amino acids. Germline lookup yields CDR1 KGHSH and CDR2 LQKENI. The CDR3 loop is CASSPPGQGNYGYTF. The CDR3 DNA reads TGTGCCAGCTCACCACCGGGACAGGGGAACTATGGCTACACCTTC.

The chain has TRBV30 and TRBJ1-3; 7 nucleotides match TRBD1. Germline-derived CDR1 and CDR2 are GTSNPN and SVGIG (reference sequence). V lost 1 base and J lost 0; bases outside the gene matches: 15. The CDR3 is 19 amino acids. The CDR3 DNA reads TGTGCCTGGAGTGACGGGGACAGACGATCGGGGCCCTCTGGAAACACCATATATTTT. It encodes CAWSDGDRRSGPSGNTIYF.

The gene calls are TRBV28 and TRBJ1-5; TRBD1 might be the D (6 bases). Trimming shortened V by 5 bases and J by 5 bases, and 16 bases separated the two germline ends. Germline values: CDR1 MDHEN, CDR2 SYDVKM. CDR3 length equals 15 residues. Here the CDR3 DNA reads TGTGCCAGCAGTCTCGCCCAACAGGGCCATCAGCCCCAGCATTTT. Amino acid sequence: CASSLAQQGHQPQHF.

This clone was detected a few times. The chain couples TRBV5-4 to TRBJ2-3; 14 bases line up with TRBD2. CDR3 length: 16 amino acids. Germline lookup yields CDR1 SGHNT and CDR2 YYREEE (reference sequence). With 4 bases clipped from V and 5 bases from J, the junction kept 6 bases outside the gene matches. The CDR3 sequence is CASSQQTSGGVDTQYF. CDR3 DNA sequence: TGTGCCAGCAGCCAACAGACTAGCGGGGGGGTAGATACGCAGTATTTT. Full variable domain (rest looked up from reference TRBV5-4 and TRBJ2-3): ETGVTQSPTHLIKTRGQQVTLRCSSQSGHNTVSWYQQALGQGPQFIFQYYREEENGRGNFPPRFSGLQFPNYSSELNVNALELDDSALYLCASSQQTSGGVDTQYFGPGTRLTVL.

J is TRBJ1-1 and V is TRBV7-9; TRBD1 is a possible D gene (6 bases). The CDR3 is 15 residues long. V lost 0 bases to trimming and J lost 2 bases, with 10 bases between them. CDR1 and CDR2 from the germline V gene are SEHNR and FQNEAQ (reference sequence). CDR3 in DNA: TGTGCCAGCAGCTTAGCTCAGGGGCCTAACACTGAAGCTTTCTTT. Amino acid sequence: CASSLAQGPNTEAFF.

The J gene is TRBJ1-1, the V gene TRBV4-1; 11 positions agree with TRBD1. Germline V CDR1 and CDR2: MGHRA, YSYEKL. Losses at the gene ends were 3 bases for V and 3 bases for J; bases not matched to a gene: 6. CDR3 length: 16 amino acids. CDR3 sequence: CASSQTEDRGHTEAFF. The CDR3 DNA reads TGCGCCAGCAGCCAGACGGAGGACAGGGGGCACACTGAAGCTTTCTTT.

This clone has more than one count but fewer than ten. V gene TRBV20-1 combines with J gene TRBJ1-6, with a tentative D call TRBD1 (5 bases). The CDR3 is 13 residues long. V dropped 3 bases and J dropped 8 bases, with 11 bases sitting between them. Germline CDR1 reads DFQATT; CDR2 reads SNEGSKA (reference sequence). The CDR3 nucleotides are TGCAGTGCTAGTCTGGGGGGTGATTCACCCCTCCACTTT. Its protein product is CSASLGGDSPLHF.

This clone was seen only a few times. The CDR3 coding sequence is TGTGCCAGCAGCGTAGCAACAGGGGTCGCATTTGAGGGGGACACCATATATTTT. Its translation: CASSVATGVAFEGDTIYF. The chain couples TRBV9 to TRBJ1-3; 7 bases are shared with TRBD1. Trimming cost V 0 bases and J 8 bases; bases outside gene matches: 17. This CDR3 spans 18 amino acids. CDR1 SGDLS and CDR2 YYNGEE come from the germline V gene.

The V and J genes are TRBV19 and TRBJ2-3, with 11 bases that match TRBD2. The CDR3 runs to 17 residues. Germline V gene sequence: CDR1 LNHDA, CDR2 SQIVND (reference sequence). Trimming cost V 3 bases and J 5 bases; bases outside gene matches: 10. The CDR3 coding sequence is TGTGCCAGTAGTATTGGGACCGGGACTAGCGGCTTAGATACGCAGTATTTT. Protein sequence: CASSIGTGTSGLDTQYF.

The J gene is TRBJ1-2, the V gene TRBV10-3; D not certain. CDR3 length equals 14 residues. Trimming left V 2 bases short and J 5 bases short, with 12 bases between. Germline V gene data show CDR1 as ENHRY and CDR2 as SYGVKD. For the CDR3, the DNA is TGTGCCATCAGTGAGGGGGTCCCGGGGTATGGCTACACCTTC. Encoded protein: CAISEGVPGYGYTF.

There are a few counts of this clone. The chain links TRBV9 to TRBJ2-7; D is possibly TRBD2 (5 bases). Trimming cost V 4 bases and J 4 bases, with 12 bases left between them. CDR1 and CDR2 from the germline V gene are SGDLS and YYNGEE. The CDR3 has 13 amino acids. This chain's CDR3 is CASSPRPGYEQYV. In DNA, the CDR3 is TGTGCCAGCAGCCCCCGCCCGGGGTACGAGCAGTACGTC.

This rearrangement joins TRBV5-1 to TRBJ2-1, with 11 bases lining up with TRBD1. The CDR3 spans 16 residues. The trim removed 0 bases at V and 4 bases at J, leaving 3 bases unmatched. Germline CDR1 reads SGHRS; CDR2 reads YFSETQ. The CDR3 sequence: CASSLGGDRGYNEQFF. The CDR3 DNA follows: TGCGCCAGCAGCTTGGGGGGGGACAGGGGGTACAATGAGCAGTTCTTC.

DNA for the CDR3: TGTGCCAGCAGTACAGGGTTGGGAGAGACCCAGTACTTC. Its translation: CASSTGLGETQYF. The chain combines TRBV11-1 with TRBJ2-5; TRBD1 might be the D (6 bases). The V end was cut by 6 bases, the J end by 4 bases, with 12 bases between. Germline CDR1 reads SGHAT; CDR2 reads FQDESV (reference sequence). The CDR3 length is 13 residues.

As regards this clone: This specimen includes other DNA sequences encoding the same CDR3. This chain joins TRBV7-9 and TRBJ1-1; TRBD1 agrees at 8 bases. With V trimmed by 1 base and J by 5 bases, 6 bases remained unmatched. The germline CDR1 and CDR2 sequences are SEHNR and FQNEAQ (reference sequence). CDR3 length: 15 residues. The CDR3 region has the DNA TGTGCCAGCAGCTTAGTCCAGGGGGCGCGAACTGAAGCTTTCTTT. Translated: CASSLVQGARTEAFF.

Points on this clone: A much larger clonotype is one base distant, so this may be a read error. The chain's CDR3 is CASRGQGMNTEAFF. For the CDR3, the DNA is TGTGCCAGCAGGGGACAGGGGATGAACACTGAAGCTTTCTTT. V and J are TRBV2 and TRBJ1-1; TRBD1 matches at 10 bases. V was clipped by 6 bases and J by 0 bases; unmatched bases: 1. The CDR3 totals 14 residues. From germline, CDR1 is SNHLY and CDR2 FYNNEI.

The chain carries TRBV7-9 and TRBJ1-3, with D unclear. This CDR3 comprises 13 residues. Per the germline V gene, CDR1 is SEHNR and CDR2 is FQNEAQ (reference sequence). The germline V and J ends were trimmed by 4 bases and 2 bases, with 6 bases remaining between them. The CDR3 reads CASSYWPGNTIYF. CDR3 nucleotide sequence: TGTGCCAGCAGCTATTGGCCTGGAAACACCATATATTTT.

This clone was seen only a few times. This CDR3 is also generated by other DNA sequences in the sample. This chain uses TRBV5-1 with TRBJ2-3; 11 bases fit TRBD2. Germline V gene lookup returns CDR1 SGHRS and CDR2 YFSETQ. The V and J ends lost 1 base and 0 bases, in that order; junction bases with no gene match: 4. This CDR3 comprises 17 residues. The CDR3 region has the DNA TGCGCCAGCAGCTTGTCTAGCGGGGGGCTAAGCACAGATACGCAGTATTTT. This sequence encodes CASSLSSGGLSTDTQYF.

This clone has more than one count but fewer than ten. The V and J genes are TRBV5-1 and TRBJ1-5, with D hard to call. The CDR3 runs to 14 residues. Germline CDR1 SGHRS, CDR2 YFSETQ. V was pared by 2 bases and J by 4 bases, with 10 bases between. For the CDR3, the DNA is TGCGCCAGCAGCTTCGAGCCAGGTAATCAGCCCCAGCATTTT. This translates into CASSFEPGNQPQHF.

The chain couples TRBV6-1 to TRBJ1-4, with 9 bases lining up with TRBD1. The CDR3 extends over 14 amino acids. The germline CDR1 and CDR2 sequences are MNHNS and SASEGT. The V segment lost 1 base and the J segment 7 bases; nucleotides outside the gene matches: 1. CDR3 region: CASSEGTGVEKLFF. The CDR3 DNA is TGTGCCAGCAGTGAAGGGACAGGGGTTGAAAAACTGTTTTTT.

J is TRBJ1-2 and V is TRBV4-2; D remains unclear. This CDR3 comprises 12 residues. The ends were cut back, 1 base at V and 8 bases at J, with 8 bases in the middle. Germline lookup yields CDR1 LGHNA and CDR2 YNFKEQ. CDR3 DNA sequence: TGTGCCAGCAGCCAAGTAAACGAGGGCTACACCTTC. Its protein product is CASSQVNEGYTF.

V usage is TRBV27 and J usage is TRBJ1-3; TRBD1 might be the D (5 bases). The CDR3 has 15 amino acids. The V gene's germline CDR1 is MNHEY and CDR2 SMNVEV (reference sequence). V was pared by 4 bases and J by 0 bases, with 10 bases between. The CDR3 here is CASSSAGNSGNTIYF. The CDR3 nucleotides read TGTGCCAGCAGTTCCGCAGGGAACTCTGGAAACACCATATATTTT.

This chain links TRBV11-2 with TRBJ1-2; D uncertain. Germline loops: CDR1 SGHAT, CDR2 FQNNGV. Trimming removed 0 bases from V and 0 bases from J, with 20 bases in between. The CDR3 length is 19 residues. CDR3 sequence reads: CASSLDRVPTTIANYGYTF. CDR3 DNA: TGTGCCAGCAGCTTAGATCGGGTCCCTACAACCATAGCTAACTATGGCTACACCTTC.

The V call is TRBV25-1, the J call TRBJ1-4; no clear D gene. V lost 1 base to trimming and J lost 11 bases, with 5 bases between them. The CDR3 runs 11 residues. Looked up from germline, CDR1 is MGHDK and CDR2 is SYGVNS. The CDR3 protein is CASSESEKLFF. The CDR3 DNA reads TGTGCCAGCAGTGAATCTGAGAAACTGTTTTTT.